A selection of T cell receptor beta chains follows, all from one sample in a study of shared clonotypes between healthy human individuals. The assay was immunoSEQ multiplex PCR, and TCRdb's table has in-frame clones only and misses some. The data contain over 950,000 clones, roughly 80% of them seen just once; the ten biggest clones take up 0.7% to 0.95%. The material sequenced was memory CD4+ T cells from PBMCs. The receptors shown here come from a young man in good health. Some clones in this sample may be carry-over from other donors' samples. CDR3s include the opening cysteine and the closing phenylalanine or tryptophan. D genes are given only for firm matches. Rows may omit the clone size; those that give it use once, few, many or a size class.

d_call	v_call	j_call	clone_size	cdr3_aa	cdr3_nt
.	TRBV28	TRBJ1-2	.	CASSIPRAATNYGYTF	TGTGCCAGCAGTATCCCGAGGGCAGCAACAAACTATGGCTACACCTTC
.	TRBV7-2	TRBJ2-1	.	CASSQRISYNEQFF	TGTGCCAGCAGCCAAAGAATCTCCTACAATGAGCAGTTCTTC
TRBD1	TRBV2	TRBJ1-5	.	CASSLRQGGEYSNQPQHF	TGTGCCAGCAGTTTGCGACAGGGGGGGGAGTATAGCAATCAGCCCCAGCATTTT
.	TRBV6-5	TRBJ1-5	.	CASSIPNQPQHF	TGTGCCAGCAGCATCCCTAATCAGCCCCAGCATTTT
.	TRBV28	TRBJ2-7	.	CASSSVPYEQYF	TGTGCCAGCAGTTCAGTTCCGTACGAGCAGTACTTC
.	TRBV19	TRBJ2-3	.	CANPPPQGRLDTQYF	TGTGCCAATCCCCCACCCCAGGGGAGACTAGATACGCAGTATTTT
.	TRBV5-1	TRBJ1-4	few	CASQPGPEEKLFF	TGCGCCAGCCAACCGGGTCCCGAGGAAAAACTGTTTTTT
.	TRBV10-3	TRBJ2-3	.	CAISGRSTDTQYF	TGTGCCATCAGCGGACGTAGCACAGATACGCAGTATTTT
.	TRBV28	TRBJ1-6	.	CASSSRGASSYNSPLHF	TGTGCCAGCAGTTCGAGGGGGGCGAGCTCCTATAATTCACCCCTCCACTTT
.	TRBV11-2	TRBJ1-1	.	CASSLNQGNTEAFF	TGTGCCAGCAGCTTAAACCAGGGAAACACTGAAGCTTTCTTT
.	TRBV2	TRBJ1-5	.	CASSEQTDTQPQHF	TGTGCCAGCAGTGAGCAGACAGACACTCAGCCCCAGCATTTT
.	TRBV28	TRBJ1-2	.	CASCRAPANYGYTF	TGTGCCAGCTGCAGGGCCCCAGCTAACTATGGCTACACCTTC
.	TRBV7-9	TRBJ1-3	many	CASSRSGQRGLTIYF	TGTGCCAGCAGCCGGTCGGGCCAAAGGGGCCTAACCATATATTTT
TRBD2	TRBV25-1	TRBJ2-1	.	CASSSASGKGGYNEQFF	TGTGCCAGCAGTTCGGCTAGCGGGAAAGGTGGTTACAATGAGCAGTTCTTC
.	TRBV27	TRBJ1-1	.	CASSTSTATEAFF	TGTGCCAGCAGTACCTCAACCGCGACTGAAGCTTTCTTT
.	TRBV19	TRBJ1-5	.	CASRLGLETGQPQHF	TGTGCCAGTAGGCTTGGACTGGAAACGGGGCAGCCCCAGCATTTT
.	TRBV5-1	TRBJ2-7	.	CASSLVEVQYF	TGCGCCAGCAGCCTTGTGGAGGTTCAGTACTTC
.	TRBV7-6	TRBJ1-5	.	CASSLKFGVDQPQHF	TGTGCCAGCAGCTTAAAATTTGGGGTGGATCAGCCCCAGCATTTT
TRBD1	TRBV7-3	TRBJ2-3	.	CASSLTGKGTDTQYF	TGTGCCAGCAGCTTGACAGGGAAGGGGACAGATACGCAGTATTTT
.	TRBV11-2	TRBJ1-3	.	CASSLATGNTIYF	TGTGCCAGCAGCTTAGCGACCGGAAACACCATATATTTT
.	TRBV20-1	TRBJ1-1	.	CSARGHSEAFF	TGCAGTGCTAGGGGACATTCCGAAGCTTTCTTT
.	TRBV7-2	TRBJ1-4	once	CASSFGARGREKLFF	TGTGCCAGCAGCTTCGGGGCCAGGGGCCGTGAAAAACTGTTTTTT
TRBD1	TRBV7-9	TRBJ1-5	many	CASSATGGNQPQHF	TGTGCCAGCAGCGCGACAGGGGGCAATCAGCCCCAGCATTTT
.	TRBV5-4	TRBJ1-1	once	CASSSPGQGNTEAFF	TGTGCCAGCAGCTCCCCCGGGCAGGGGAACACTGAAGCTTTCTTT
TRBD2	TRBV9	TRBJ2-7	few	CASSPGTSGRLKYF	TGTGCCAGCAGCCCCGGGACTAGCGGGAGACTAAAGTACTTC
.	TRBV7-2	TRBJ2-7	.	CASSRGGSSYEQYF	TGTGCCAGTTCCAGGGGCGGGAGCTCCTACGAGCAGTACTTC
TRBD1	TRBV18	TRBJ1-1	.	CASSPKQGTEETEAFF	TGTGCCAGCTCACCTAAACAGGGGACGGAGGAGACTGAAGCTTTCTTT
TRBD2	TRBV5-1	TRBJ2-3	.	CASSSAGGSTDTQYF	TGCGCCAGCAGCTCTGCGGGGGGGAGCACAGATACGCAGTATTTT
TRBD1	TRBV30	TRBJ1-2	.	CAWSVRRAGGYNYGYTF	TGTGCCTGGAGTGTCCGTCGGGCAGGGGGGTACAACTATGGCTACACCTTC
.	TRBV10-1	TRBJ2-7	.	CASSERGKTYEQYF	TGCGCCAGCAGTGAGAGGGGGAAGACCTACGAGCAGTACTTC
.	TRBV7-9	TRBJ2-5	.	CASSSGLETQYF	TGTGCCAGCAGCTCGGGACTAGAGACCCAGTACTTC
TRBD1	TRBV4-3	TRBJ1-4	.	CASSQGQINEKLFF	TGCGCCAGCAGCCAGGGACAGATTAATGAAAAACTGTTTTTT
.	TRBV19	TRBJ2-7	.	CASSTYRSPSFYEQYF	TGTGCCAGTAGTACCTACAGGAGTCCTTCTTTCTACGAGCAGTACTTC
.	TRBV19	TRBJ1-5	once	CASSIDPREYSNQPQHF	TGTGCCAGTAGTATAGACCCCAGGGAGTATAGCAATCAGCCCCAGCATTTT
.	TRBV11-2	TRBJ1-2	.	CACSRGNYGYTF	TGTGCCTGTTCGCGGGGTAACTATGGCTACACCTTC
TRBD1	TRBV5-1	TRBJ1-2	.	CASSLLFSGQAYYGYTF	TGCGCCAGCAGCTTGCTATTTTCGGGACAGGCCTACTATGGCTACACCTTC
TRBD1	TRBV7-7	TRBJ2-2	.	CASTREGASTGELFF	TGTGCCAGCACGCGTGAGGGGGCGTCCACCGGGGAGCTGTTTTTT
TRBD1	TRBV7-9	TRBJ2-5	.	CASSLAWDRGTGLETQYF	TGTGCCAGCAGCTTAGCGTGGGACAGGGGGACGGGATTGGAGACCCAGTACTTC
.	TRBV28	TRBJ1-6	.	CASSSPGSSYNSPLHF	TGTGCCAGCAGTTCACCTGGGAGCTCCTATAATTCACCCCTCCACTTT
TRBD2	TRBV28	TRBJ2-1	.	CASTSRGLAGVKNEQFF	TGTGCCAGCACATCTAGGGGACTAGCGGGAGTAAAAAATGAGCAGTTCTTC
.	TRBV7-9	TRBJ2-5	.	CASSFPGPTETQYF	TGTGCCAGCAGCTTCCCAGGGCCAACGGAGACCCAGTACTTC
.	TRBV28	TRBJ1-5	once	CAIQGMGNLPQHF	TGTGCCATCCAGGGGATGGGGAACCTACCCCAGCATTTT
TRBD1	TRBV2	TRBJ1-5	few	CASSPGTGNQPQHF	TGTGCCAGCAGTCCAGGGACAGGTAATCAGCCCCAGCATTTT
.	TRBV5-1	TRBJ2-5	.	CASSWGVGVSETQYF	TGCGCCAGCAGCTGGGGGGTTGGAGTCTCTGAGACCCAGTACTTC
.	TRBV6-1	TRBJ1-4	.	CASSEVRGGPNEKLFF	TGTGCCAGCAGTGAAGTCAGGGGAGGACCCAATGAAAAACTGTTTTTT
.	TRBV18	TRBJ2-7	.	CASSPPAANEQYF	TGTGCCAGCTCACCACCGGCAGCGAACGAGCAGTACTTC
.	TRBV5-6	TRBJ1-1	.	CASSSRGGGGTEAFF	TGTGCCAGCAGCTCACGCGGGGGGGGTGGCACTGAAGCTTTCTTT
.	TRBV7-4	TRBJ2-6	.	CASSAIRSSQSRANVLTF	TGTGCCAGCAGCGCGATCCGCAGCTCACAAAGTCGGGCCAACGTCCTGACTTTC
.	TRBV5-1	TRBJ2-5	.	CASSHRSAGRGETQYF	TGCGCCAGCAGCCACCGCTCAGCGGGAAGGGGGGAGACCCAGTACTTC
.	TRBV7-9	TRBJ1-1	few	CASSPTENTEAFF	TGTGCCAGCAGCCCGACGGAGAACACTGAAGCTTTCTTT
.	TRBV5-1	TRBJ1-5	.	CASPLTGESNQPQHF	TGCGCCAGCCCTCTTACCGGGGAAAGCAATCAGCCCCAGCATTTT